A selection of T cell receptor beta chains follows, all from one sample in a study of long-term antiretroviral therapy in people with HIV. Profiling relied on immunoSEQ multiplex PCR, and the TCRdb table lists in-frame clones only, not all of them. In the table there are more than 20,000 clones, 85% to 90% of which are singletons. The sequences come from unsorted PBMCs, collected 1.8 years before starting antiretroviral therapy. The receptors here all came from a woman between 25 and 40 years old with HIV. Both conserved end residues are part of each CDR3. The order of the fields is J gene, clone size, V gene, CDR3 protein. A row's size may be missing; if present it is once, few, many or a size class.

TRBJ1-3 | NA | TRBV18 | CASSPLKTDISGNTIYF
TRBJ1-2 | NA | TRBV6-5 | CASSYRDRGRGGYTF
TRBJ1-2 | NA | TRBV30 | CAWTGAGGYGYTF
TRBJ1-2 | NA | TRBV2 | CASSPRGNYGYTF
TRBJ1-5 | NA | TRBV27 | CASSTGKQPQHF
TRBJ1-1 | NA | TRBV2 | CASSEESSTEAFF
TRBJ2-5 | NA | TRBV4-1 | CASSLSGGYQETQYF
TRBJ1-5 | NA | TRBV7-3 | CASSLQGSGNQPQHF
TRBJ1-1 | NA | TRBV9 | CASSVAPSHGQETEAFF
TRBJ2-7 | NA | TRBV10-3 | CAISPGTGYEQYF
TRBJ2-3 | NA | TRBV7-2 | CASSWGGTTDTQYF
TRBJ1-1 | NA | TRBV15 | CATRGDTEAFF
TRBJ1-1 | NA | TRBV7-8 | CASSRGVQGQNTEAFF
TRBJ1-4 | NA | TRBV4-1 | CASSQRANEKLFF
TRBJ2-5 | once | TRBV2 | CASSEGWETQYF
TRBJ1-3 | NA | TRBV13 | CASSLGGSGTGVNTIYF